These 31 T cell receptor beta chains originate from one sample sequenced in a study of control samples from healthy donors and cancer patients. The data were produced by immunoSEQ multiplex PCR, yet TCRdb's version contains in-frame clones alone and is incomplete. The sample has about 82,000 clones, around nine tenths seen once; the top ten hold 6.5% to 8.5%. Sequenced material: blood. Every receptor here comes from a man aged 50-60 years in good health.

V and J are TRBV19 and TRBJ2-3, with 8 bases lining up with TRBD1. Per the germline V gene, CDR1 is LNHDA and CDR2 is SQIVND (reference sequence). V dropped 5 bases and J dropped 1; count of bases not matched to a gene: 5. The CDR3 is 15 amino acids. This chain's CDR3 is CASSLGQVGTDTQYF. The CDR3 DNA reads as TGTGCCAGTAGTTTGGGACAGGTGGGCACAGATACGCAGTATTTT.

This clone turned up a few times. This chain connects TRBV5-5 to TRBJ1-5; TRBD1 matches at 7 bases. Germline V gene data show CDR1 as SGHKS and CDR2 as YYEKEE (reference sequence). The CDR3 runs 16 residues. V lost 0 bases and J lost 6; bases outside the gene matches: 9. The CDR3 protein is CASSLAGTGVGQPQHF. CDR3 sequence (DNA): TGTGCCAGCAGCTTGGCCGGTACAGGGGTAGGTCAGCCCCAGCATTTT.

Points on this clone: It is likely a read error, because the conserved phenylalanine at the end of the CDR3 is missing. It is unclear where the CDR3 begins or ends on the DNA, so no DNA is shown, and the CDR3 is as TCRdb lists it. The CDR3 spells CASSQVPGQGGAG. The J gene is TRBJ2-7, the V gene TRBV4-3; the table calls TRBD1, which could not be checked here. Termini included, the CDR3 measures 13 amino acids. Per germline, CDR1 LGHNA and CDR2 YSLEER.

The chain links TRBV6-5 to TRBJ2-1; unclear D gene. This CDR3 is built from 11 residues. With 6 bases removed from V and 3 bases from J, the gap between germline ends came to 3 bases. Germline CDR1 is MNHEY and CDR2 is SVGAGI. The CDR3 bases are TGTGCCAGCAGAGACTACAATGAGCAGTTCTTC. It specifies CASRDYNEQFF.

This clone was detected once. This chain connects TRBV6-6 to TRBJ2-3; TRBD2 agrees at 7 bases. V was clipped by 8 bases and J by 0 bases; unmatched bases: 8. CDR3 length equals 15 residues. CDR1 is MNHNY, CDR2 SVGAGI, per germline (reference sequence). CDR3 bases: TGTGCCAGCCACCCTTCTAGCGGCAGCACAGATACGCAGTATTTT. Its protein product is CASHPSSGSTDTQYF.

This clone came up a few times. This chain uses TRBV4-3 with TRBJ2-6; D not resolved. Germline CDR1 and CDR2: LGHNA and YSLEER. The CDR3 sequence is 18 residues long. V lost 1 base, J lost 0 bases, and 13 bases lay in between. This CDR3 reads CASSQAGSESSGANVLTF. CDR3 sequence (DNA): TGCGCCAGCAGCCAAGCAGGCAGTGAAAGCTCTGGGGCCAACGTCCTGACTTTC.

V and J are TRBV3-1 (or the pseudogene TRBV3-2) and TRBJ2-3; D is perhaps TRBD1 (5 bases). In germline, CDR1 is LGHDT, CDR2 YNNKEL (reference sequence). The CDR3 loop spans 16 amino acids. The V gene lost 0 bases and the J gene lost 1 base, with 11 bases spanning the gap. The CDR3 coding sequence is TGTGCCAGCAGCCAAGATCCCGGACACCGCACAGATACGCAGTATTTT. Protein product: CASSQDPGHRTDTQYF.

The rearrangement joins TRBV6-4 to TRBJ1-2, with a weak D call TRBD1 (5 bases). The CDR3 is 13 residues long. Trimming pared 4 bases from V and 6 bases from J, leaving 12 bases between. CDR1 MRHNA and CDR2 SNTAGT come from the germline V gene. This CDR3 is CASSAQGGNGYTF. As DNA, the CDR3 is TGTGCCAGCAGTGCGCAGGGAGGAAATGGCTACACCTTC.

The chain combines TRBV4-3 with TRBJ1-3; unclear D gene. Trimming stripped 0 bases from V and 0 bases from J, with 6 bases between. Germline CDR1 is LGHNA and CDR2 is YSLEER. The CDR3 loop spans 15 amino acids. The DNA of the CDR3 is TGCGCCAGCAGCCAAGATGCAGGCTCTGGAAACACCATATATTTT. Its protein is CASSQDAGSGNTIYF.

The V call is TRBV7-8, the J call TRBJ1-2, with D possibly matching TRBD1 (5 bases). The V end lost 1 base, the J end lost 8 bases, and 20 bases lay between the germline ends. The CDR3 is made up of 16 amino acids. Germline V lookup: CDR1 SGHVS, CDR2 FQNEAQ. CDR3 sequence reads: CASSLEFLQGPVGYTF. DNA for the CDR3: TGTGCCAGCAGCTTAGAATTCCTCCAGGGACCTGTAGGCTACACCTTC.

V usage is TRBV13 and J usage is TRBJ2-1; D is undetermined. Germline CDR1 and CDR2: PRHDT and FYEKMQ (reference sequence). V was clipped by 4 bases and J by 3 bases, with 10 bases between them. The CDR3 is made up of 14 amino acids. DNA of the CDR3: TGTGCCAGCAGCTCCCCCGGAATCTACAATGAGCAGTTCTTC. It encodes CASSSPGIYNEQFF.

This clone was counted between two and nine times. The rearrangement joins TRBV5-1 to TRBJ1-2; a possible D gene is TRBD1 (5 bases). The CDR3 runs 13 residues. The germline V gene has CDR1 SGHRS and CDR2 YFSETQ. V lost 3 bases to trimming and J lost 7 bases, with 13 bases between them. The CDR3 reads CASSSPQGLGYTF. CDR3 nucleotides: TGCGCCAGCAGCTCCCCCCAGGGTCTTGGCTACACCTTC.

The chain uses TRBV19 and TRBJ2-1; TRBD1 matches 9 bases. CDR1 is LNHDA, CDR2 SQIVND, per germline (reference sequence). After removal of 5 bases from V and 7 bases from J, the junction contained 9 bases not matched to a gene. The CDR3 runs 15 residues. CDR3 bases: TGTGCCAGTAGTCTGACAGGGGGGTACTCTAATGAGCAGTTCTTC. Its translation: CASSLTGGYSNEQFF. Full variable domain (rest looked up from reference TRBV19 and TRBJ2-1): DGGITQSPKYLFRKEGQNVTLSCEQNLNHDAMYWYRQDPGQGLRLIYYSQIVNDFQKGDIAEGYSVSREKKESFPLTVTSAQKNPTAFYLCASSLTGGYSNEQFFGPGTRLTVL.

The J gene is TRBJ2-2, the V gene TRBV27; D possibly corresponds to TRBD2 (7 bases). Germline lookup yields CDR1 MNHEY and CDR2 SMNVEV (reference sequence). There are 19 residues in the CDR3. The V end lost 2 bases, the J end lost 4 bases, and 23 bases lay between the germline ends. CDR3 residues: CASSLRSVLGRGLTGELFF. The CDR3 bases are TGTGCCAGCAGTTTAAGATCGGTGCTCGGGCGGGGGCTCACCGGGGAGCTGTTTTTT.

The chain's CDR3 is CASSARGGPITDTQYF. The CDR3, as DNA: TGTGCCAGCAGCGCTCGCGGGGGACCGATCACAGATACGCAGTATTTT. The rearrangement links TRBV5-6 to TRBJ2-3; 7 bases match TRBD2. The V gene end was trimmed by 4 bases and the J gene end by 2 bases; junction bases not matched to a gene: 10. Germline V CDR1 and CDR2: SGHDT, YYEEEE. This CDR3 contains 16 residues.

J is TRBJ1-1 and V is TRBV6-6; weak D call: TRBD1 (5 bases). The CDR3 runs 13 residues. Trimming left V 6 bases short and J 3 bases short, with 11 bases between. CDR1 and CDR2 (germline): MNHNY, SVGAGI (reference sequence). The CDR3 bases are TGTGCCAGCAGCCCTGAGGGGTACACTGAAGCTTTCTTT. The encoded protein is CASSPEGYTEAFF.

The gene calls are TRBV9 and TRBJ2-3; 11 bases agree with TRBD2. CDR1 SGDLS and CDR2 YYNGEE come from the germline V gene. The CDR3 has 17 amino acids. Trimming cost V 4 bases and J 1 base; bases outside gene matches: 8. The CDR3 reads CASSPSSTSGGTDTQYF. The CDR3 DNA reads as TGTGCCAGCAGCCCATCGTCGACTAGCGGGGGCACAGATACGCAGTATTTT.

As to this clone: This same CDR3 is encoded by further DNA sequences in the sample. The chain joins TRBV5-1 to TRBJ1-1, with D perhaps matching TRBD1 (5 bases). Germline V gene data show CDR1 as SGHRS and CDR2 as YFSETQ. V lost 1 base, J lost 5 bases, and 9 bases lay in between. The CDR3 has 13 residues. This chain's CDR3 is CASSLRGGTEAFF. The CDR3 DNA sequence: TGCGCCAGCAGCTTGAGGGGAGGGACTGAAGCTTTCTTT.

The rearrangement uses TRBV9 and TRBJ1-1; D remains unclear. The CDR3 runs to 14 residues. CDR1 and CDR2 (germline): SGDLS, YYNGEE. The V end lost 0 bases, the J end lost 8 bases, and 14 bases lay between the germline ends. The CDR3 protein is CASSVENSHSEAFF. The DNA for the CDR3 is TGTGCCAGCAGCGTAGAAAACAGCCACTCAGAAGCTTTCTTT.

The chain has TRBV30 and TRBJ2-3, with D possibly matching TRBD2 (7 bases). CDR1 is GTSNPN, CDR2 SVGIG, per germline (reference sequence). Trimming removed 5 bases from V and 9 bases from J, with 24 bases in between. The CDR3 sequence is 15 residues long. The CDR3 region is CAWAAGRGASRTQYF. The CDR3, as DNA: TGTGCCTGGGCGGCGGGACGGGGGGCATCTCGGACGCAGTATTTT.

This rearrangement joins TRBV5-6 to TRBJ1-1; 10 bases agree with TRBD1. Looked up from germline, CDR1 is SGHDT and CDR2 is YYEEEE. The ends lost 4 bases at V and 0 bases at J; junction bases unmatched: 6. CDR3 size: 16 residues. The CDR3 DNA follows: TGTGCCAGCAGCACCGGGACAGGGGCCGTGAACACTGAAGCTTTCTTT. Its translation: CASSTGTGAVNTEAFF.

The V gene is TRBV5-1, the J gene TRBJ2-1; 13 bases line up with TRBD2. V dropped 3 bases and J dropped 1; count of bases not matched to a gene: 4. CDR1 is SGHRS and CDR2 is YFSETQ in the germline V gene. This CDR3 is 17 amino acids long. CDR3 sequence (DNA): TGCGCCAGCAGCTGGAGGACTAGCGGGGGATCCTACAATGAGCAGTTCTTC. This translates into CASSWRTSGGSYNEQFF.

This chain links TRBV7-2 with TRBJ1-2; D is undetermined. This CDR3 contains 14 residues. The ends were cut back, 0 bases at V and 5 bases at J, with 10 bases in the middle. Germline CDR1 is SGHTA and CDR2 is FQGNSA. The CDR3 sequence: CASSLAQGQYGYTF. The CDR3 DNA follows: TGTGCCAGCAGCTTAGCCCAAGGGCAGTATGGCTACACCTTC.

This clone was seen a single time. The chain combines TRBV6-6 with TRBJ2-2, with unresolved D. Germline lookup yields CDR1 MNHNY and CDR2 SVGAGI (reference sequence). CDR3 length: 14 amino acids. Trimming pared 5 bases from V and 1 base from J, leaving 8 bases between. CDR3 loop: CASSNPKNTGELFF. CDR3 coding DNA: TGTGCCAGCAGTAACCCGAAGAACACCGGGGAGCTGTTTTTT.

The CDR3 bases are TGTGCCAGCAGTTACGGGGTGGCTGTTGGAAACACCATATATTTT. It yields the protein CASSYGVAVGNTIYF. The chain recombines TRBV6-2 or TRBV6-3 with TRBJ1-3; D unresolved. V gave up 2 bases and J gave up 3 bases, with 11 bases separating them. The CDR3 sequence is 15 residues long. Germline lookup yields CDR1 MNHEY and CDR2 SVGEGT.

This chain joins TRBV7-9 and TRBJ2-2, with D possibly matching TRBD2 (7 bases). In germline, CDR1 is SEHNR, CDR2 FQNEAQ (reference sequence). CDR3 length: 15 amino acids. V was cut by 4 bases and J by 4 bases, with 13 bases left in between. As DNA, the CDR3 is TGTGCCAGCAGCTGGCGGGGGCCCGGCACCGGGGAGCTGTTTTTT. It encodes CASSWRGPGTGELFF. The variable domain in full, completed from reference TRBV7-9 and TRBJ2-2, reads DTGVSQNPRHKITKRGQNVTFRCDPISEHNRLYWYRQTLGQGPEFLTYFQNEAQLEKSRLLSDRFSAERPKGSFSTLEIQRTEQGDSAMYLCASSWRGPGTGELFFGEGSRLTVL.

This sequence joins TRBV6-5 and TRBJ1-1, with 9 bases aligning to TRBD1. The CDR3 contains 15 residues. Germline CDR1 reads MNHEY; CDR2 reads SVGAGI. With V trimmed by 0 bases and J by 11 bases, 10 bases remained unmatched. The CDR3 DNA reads TGTGCCAGCAGTTACTCGACAGGAAGGACAGGGGAGGCTTTCTTT. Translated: CASSYSTGRTGEAFF.

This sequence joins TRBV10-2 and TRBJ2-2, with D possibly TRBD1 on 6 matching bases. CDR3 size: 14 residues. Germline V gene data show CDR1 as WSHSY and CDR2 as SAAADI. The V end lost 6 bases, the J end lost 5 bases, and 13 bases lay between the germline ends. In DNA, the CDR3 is TGCGCCAGCAGCGATTTCCAGGGGACCGGGGAGCTGTTTTTT. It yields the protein CASSDFQGTGELFF.

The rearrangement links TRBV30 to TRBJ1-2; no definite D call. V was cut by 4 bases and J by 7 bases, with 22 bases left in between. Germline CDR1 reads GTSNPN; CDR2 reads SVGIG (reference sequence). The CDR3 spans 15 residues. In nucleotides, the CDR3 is TGTGCCTGGATCTCCCCCCCGGGGAATTGGGGTGGCTACACCTTC. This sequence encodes CAWISPPGNWGGYTF.

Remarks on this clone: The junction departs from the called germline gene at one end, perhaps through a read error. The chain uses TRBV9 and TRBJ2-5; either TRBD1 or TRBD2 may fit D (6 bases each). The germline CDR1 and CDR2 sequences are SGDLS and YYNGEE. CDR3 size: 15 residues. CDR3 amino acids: CASSVDVRGQETQYF. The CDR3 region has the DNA TGTGCCAGCAGCGTAGACGTTCGGGGGCAAGAGACTCAGTACTTC.

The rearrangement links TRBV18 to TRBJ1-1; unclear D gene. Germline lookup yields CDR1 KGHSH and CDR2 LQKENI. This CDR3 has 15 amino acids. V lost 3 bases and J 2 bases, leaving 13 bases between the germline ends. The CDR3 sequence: CASSPAPLLNTEAFF. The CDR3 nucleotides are TGTGCCAGCTCACCCGCACCCCTATTAAACACTGAAGCTTTCTTT.